The T cell receptor (beta chain) under discussion was sequenced for a study of radiation and T cells in renal cell carcinoma. Comment on this clone: Its antigen remains unidentified.

Trimming stripped 5 bases from V and 1 base from J, with 12 bases between. Germline CDR1 is SGHTA and CDR2 is FQGNSA. CDR3 length: 14 amino acids. Overall study findings and caveats: From baseline, blood top tumor clonotypes peaked at 2 weeks post-radiation.

The time point here: blood 4 weeks post-SBRT, at nephrectomy. Treatment specified: 15 Gy SBRT to primary tumor, nephrectomy 4 weeks later. Nephrectomy followed 15 Gy stereotactic body radiation by 4 weeks. Measured with immunoSEQ multiplex PCR; TCRdb has only the in-frame clones, and not every one. The table records over 60,000 clones, over 65% of them present only once. Sequenced here: blood, sampled from a patient whose treatment included radiotherapy and nephrectomy. This TCR was sampled from a woman aged 55-75 years with renal cell carcinoma. This chain connects TRBV7-2 to TRBJ2-7, with a weak D call TRBD1 (8 bases). This CDR3 is CASSKQGGSYEQYF. CDR3 in DNA: TGTGCCAGCAGCAAACAGGGGGGGTCCTACGAGCAGTACTTC.